These T cell receptor beta chains were read from a single sample in a study of blood T cell repertoires in COVID-19. The table came from immunoSEQ multiplex PCR; TCRdb's copy has only in-frame clones and leaves some out. The sample includes about 290,000 clones, 85% seen only once; the top ten take about 4%. Sample: peripheral blood. The receptors derive from a woman aged 50 to 65 with active or convalescent COVID-19. The CDR3 runs from the conserved cysteine through the conserved F or W. Fields, in order: J gene, V gene, D gene, clone size, CDR3 protein, CDR3 DNA. D genes are given only for firm matches. Only some rows state a clone size, as once, few, many or a class for expanded clones.

TRBJ1-1	TRBV6-1	NA	NA	CASSEAGGNTEAFF	TGTGCCAGCAGTGAAGCAGGAGGAAACACTGAAGCTTTCTTT
TRBJ1-1	TRBV27	NA	NA	CASSWGGNMNTEAFF	TGTGCCAGCAGTTGGGGGGGCAACATGAACACTGAAGCTTTCTTT
TRBJ2-1	TRBV7-2	NA	NA	CASSSQRLATYNEQFF	TGTGCCAGCAGCTCACAACGTCTAGCTACCTACAATGAGCAGTTCTTC
TRBJ2-7	TRBV10-1	TRBD1	NA	CASPTSRTGTYEQYF	TGCGCCAGCCCTACATCCAGGACAGGGACCTACGAGCAGTACTTC
TRBJ2-5	TRBV18	TRBD1	NA	CASSPVQGAQYF	TGTGCCAGCTCACCGGTTCAGGGGGCCCAGTACTTC
TRBJ2-1	TRBV4-1	TRBD2	once	CASSREIPSGPSYNEQFF	TGCGCCAGCAGCCGAGAAATCCCTAGCGGTCCCTCCTACAATGAGCAGTTCTTC
TRBJ1-1	TRBV7-9	NA	NA	CASSLQMNTEAFF	TGTGCCAGCAGCTTGCAGATGAACACTGAAGCTTTCTTT
TRBJ2-1	TRBV28	NA	NA	CASSSTGSEQFF	TGTGCCAGCAGTTCAACAGGGAGTGAGCAGTTCTTC
TRBJ1-4	TRBV7-9	NA	NA	CASSLVAGNEKLFF	TGTGCCAGCAGCTTAGTCGCAGGCAATGAAAAACTGTTTTTT
TRBJ2-7	TRBV7-8	NA	few	CASSLGVGGRSSYEQYF	TGTGCCAGCAGCTTAGGAGTTGGGGGGAGGAGCTCCTACGAGCAGTACTTC
TRBJ2-1	TRBV3-1/TRBV3-2	NA	many	CASSPSTYNEQFF	TGTGCCAGCAGCCCCTCTACCTACAATGAGCAGTTCTTC
TRBJ1-1	TRBV10-2	NA	NA	CASLSGRDTEAFF	TGCGCCAGCCTTTCAGGGCGCGACACTGAAGCTTTCTTT
TRBJ1-2	TRBV18	NA	NA	CASSQTGMDYGYTF	TGTGCCAGCTCACAGACAGGAATGGACTATGGCTACACCTTC
TRBJ2-7	TRBV3-1/TRBV3-2	TRBD2	NA	CASSQDTGLAGAQQYF	TGTGCCAGCAGCCAAGATACCGGACTAGCGGGAGCCCAGCAGTACTTC
TRBJ2-1	TRBV21-1	NA	NA	CASSWTSGKSPSKYNEQFF	TGTGCCAGCAGCTGGACTAGCGGGAAATCCCCATCTAAGTACAATGAGCAGTTCTTC
TRBJ1-2	TRBV5-5	NA	NA	CASSLDPGANYGYTF	TGTGCCAGCAGCTTGGACCCGGGGGCTAACTATGGCTACACCTTC
TRBJ2-7	TRBV29-1	NA	NA	CSVEDRRQGGKYEQYF	TGCAGCGTTGAAGATCGGCGACAGGGCGGGAAGTACGAGCAGTACTTC
TRBJ2-7	TRBV27	NA	NA	CASREGLISSYEQYF	TGTGCCAGCAGAGAGGGACTGATCAGCTCCTACGAGCAGTACTTC
TRBJ1-6	TRBV18	NA	NA	CASSPERPSGNWNSPLHF	TGTGCCAGCTCACCAGAACGCCCGTCAGGGAATTGGAATTCACCCCTCCACTTT
TRBJ1-1	TRBV29-1	NA	few	CSAAPGENTEAFF	TGCAGCGCCGCCCCAGGGGAGAACACTGAAGCTTTCTTT
TRBJ1-6	TRBV28	TRBD1	once	CASSLDRGLSPLHF	TGTGCCAGCAGTTTGGACAGGGGGCTTTCACCCCTCCACTTT
TRBJ2-5	TRBV11-3	TRBD2	NA	CASSLAGLAGEGAFQETQYF	TGTGCCAGCAGCTTAGCGGGGCTAGCGGGAGAGGGGGCGTTCCAAGAGACCCAGTACTTC
TRBJ2-1	TRBV19	TRBD1	NA	CASSLDRVGYNEQFF	TGTGCCAGTAGTCTTGACAGGGTCGGCTACAATGAGCAGTTCTTC
TRBJ1-1	TRBV19	NA	NA	CASSSTPRSSEAFF	TGTGCCAGTAGTTCAACCCCCCGGAGTTCTGAAGCTTTCTTT
TRBJ1-4	TRBV5-1	TRBD1	NA	CASSTQQGGYEKLFF	TGCGCCAGCAGCACCCAACAGGGGGGATATGAAAAACTGTTTTTT
TRBJ2-7	TRBV18	TRBD2	NA	CASSTGLAGPYEQYF	TGTGCCAGCTCAACGGGGCTAGCGGGGCCCTACGAGCAGTACTTC
TRBJ2-5	TRBV7-9	TRBD2	NA	CASSMGLAGEETQYF	TGTGCCAGCAGCATGGGACTAGCGGGAGAAGAGACCCAGTACTTC
TRBJ1-1	TRBV4-1	TRBD1	NA	CASSQAQGTEAFF	TGCGCCAGCAGCCAAGCACAGGGGACTGAAGCTTTCTTT
TRBJ1-2	TRBV6-5	NA	NA	CASIGQNYGYTF	TGTGCCAGCATCGGACAAAACTATGGCTACACCTTC
TRBJ1-6	TRBV28	NA	NA	CASRQVYNSPLHF	TGTGCCAGCAGACAGGTTTATAATTCACCCCTCCACTTT
TRBJ2-2	TRBV2	TRBD2	few	CASNNGGGTGELFF	TGTGCCAGCAATAACGGGGGGGGCACCGGGGAGCTGTTTTTT
TRBJ2-5	TRBV5-1	TRBD1	NA	CASSLDGQGGETQYF	TGCGCCAGCAGCTTGGATGGACAGGGAGGCGAGACCCAGTACTTC
TRBJ2-7	TRBV5-5	TRBD2	NA	CASSLAGGLVEQYF	TGTGCCAGCAGCTTAGCGGGAGGGCTGGTCGAGCAGTACTTC
TRBJ1-4	TRBV6-5	TRBD1	NA	CASNAGGAGEKLFF	TGTGCCAGCAACGCAGGGGGCGCGGGGGAAAAACTGTTTTTT
TRBJ2-1	TRBV24-1	NA	NA	CATSENEQEDITYEQFF	TGTGCCACCAGTGAAAACGAACAGGAAGACATTACATATGAGCAGTTCTTC
TRBJ1-6	TRBV12-5	NA	once	CASGLGDDSPLHF	TGTGCTAGTGGCCTCGGGGATGATTCACCCCTCCACTTT
TRBJ2-1	TRBV7-6	TRBD2	once	CASSPPPSGRNNEQFF	TGTGCCAGCAGCCCTCCCCCTAGCGGGAGAAACAATGAGCAGTTCTTC
TRBJ2-3	TRBV5-6	NA	once	CASSFAGKVADTQYF	TGTGCCAGCAGCTTTGCGGGAAAGGTTGCAGATACGCAGTATTTT
TRBJ2-3	TRBV4-1	NA	NA	CASSQGGYSTLRTDTQYF	TGCGCCAGCAGCCAAGGGGGCTACTCTACCCTTCGCACAGATACGCAGTATTTT
TRBJ2-1	TRBV9	NA	NA	CASSHNPLARYNEQFF	TGTGCCAGCAGCCATAACCCTCTAGCGAGATACAATGAGCAGTTCTTC
TRBJ1-1	TRBV28	TRBD1	NA	CASSLTGGNTEAFF	TGTGCCAGCAGTTTGACAGGGGGTAACACTGAAGCTTTCTTT
TRBJ1-4	TRBV6-5	TRBD1	NA	CASRPPGQPNEKLFF	TGTGCCAGCAGACCGCCGGGACAGCCTAATGAAAAACTGTTTTTT
TRBJ2-1	TRBV5-1	TRBD2	NA	CASSISGLNEQFF	TGCGCCAGCAGTATTAGCGGGCTTAATGAGCAGTTCTTC
TRBJ2-3	TRBV7-6	TRBD2	NA	CASSSWTSGSSDTQYF	TGTGCCAGCAGCTCTTGGACTAGCGGGAGTTCAGATACGCAGTATTTT
TRBJ1-5	TRBV27	NA	NA	CASSPLPGNQPQHF	TGTGCCAGCAGCCCCCTACCGGGCAATCAGCCCCAGCATTTT
TRBJ2-3	TRBV7-9	TRBD2	NA	CASSPLAGGRSDTQYF	TGTGCCAGCAGCCCGTTAGCGGGAGGGCGATCAGATACGCAGTATTTT
TRBJ2-2	TRBV5-1	NA	NA	CASSPGTGGSGANTGELFF	TGCGCCAGCAGCCCAGGCACCGGAGGGTCCGGGGCGAACACCGGGGAGCTGTTTTTT
TRBJ2-3	TRBV9	TRBD2	once	CASSVAVSSGALTDTQYF	TGTGCCAGCAGCGTCGCGGTTTCGAGCGGGGCTCTCACAGATACGCAGTATTTT
TRBJ1-1	TRBV5-1	NA	NA	CASSPGAGGVTEAFF	TGCGCCAGCAGCCCTGGGGCGGGGGGCGTTACTGAAGCTTTCTTT
TRBJ1-1	TRBV7-2	TRBD1	NA	CASSLTGGRTEAFF	TGTGCCAGCAGCTTGACAGGGGGAAGAACTGAAGCTTTCTTT
TRBJ2-1	TRBV21-1	NA	NA	CASSLAEGGSSYNEQFF	TGTGCCAGCAGTCTAGCGGAGGGGGGTAGTTCCTACAATGAGCAGTTCTTC
TRBJ1-2	TRBV12-3/TRBV12-4	NA	NA	CASSRSGYGYTF	TGTGCCAGCAGCCGCTCGGGCTATGGCTACACCTTC
TRBJ2-1	TRBV5-1	TRBD2	once	CASSRQPSGRAHYNEQFF	TGCGCCAGCAGCCGTCAACCTAGCGGGAGGGCCCACTACAATGAGCAGTTCTTC